This TCR beta chain was sequenced for a study of identical twins. Overall study findings and caveats: Models underpredicted monozygotic twin sharing of out-of-frame TCR alpha. Compared with unrelated sharing, twin-shared out-of-frame alpha sequences had more low-probability sequences.

J lost 3 bases, V lost 8 bases, and 10 bases had no gene match. Germline V CDR1 and CDR2: SGHAT, FQNNGV. The CDR3 covers 15 residues. Everyone who donated was a healthy Caucasian. Template switching added a universal primer binding site, and final cDNA carried unique molecular identifiers. MiXCR was run by TCRdb on the 5' RACE reads, yielding one entry per CDR3 protein. The table has around 220,000 distinct CDR3 sequences, 11% to 15% seen once. This clonotype was found a few times. Its specificity is not known. This clonotype was sampled from a woman aged 18-29 years in good health. V usage is TRBV11-2 and J usage is TRBJ2-7; 10 bases match TRBD1. The specimen sequenced was memory (CD45RO+) T cells sorted from blood. CDR3 in amino acids: CASRRPGTGVYEQYF. The CDR3 nucleotides are TGTGCCAGCCGCCGACCCGGGACAGGGGTCTACGAGCAGTACTTC.